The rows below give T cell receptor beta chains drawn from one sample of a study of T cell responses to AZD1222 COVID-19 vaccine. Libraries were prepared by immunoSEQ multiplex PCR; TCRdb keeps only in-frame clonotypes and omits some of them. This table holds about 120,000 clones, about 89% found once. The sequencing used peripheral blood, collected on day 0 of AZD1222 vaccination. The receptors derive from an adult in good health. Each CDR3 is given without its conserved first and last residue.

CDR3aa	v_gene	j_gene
ASSTGLAGIEQF	TRBV7-2	TRBJ2-1
ASSTLAAYEQY	TRBV28	TRBJ2-7
ASSSRKQGRQSSYEQY	TRBV6-2/TRBV6-3	TRBJ2-7
ASSATGADSEAF	TRBV18	TRBJ1-1
ATSSYAGFITDTQY	TRBV15	TRBJ2-3
ASSYRGTMNTEAF	TRBV6-2/TRBV6-3	TRBJ1-1
ATRDRRSSGANVLT	TRBV30	TRBJ2-6
SVEESDTAYGYT	TRBV29-1	TRBJ1-2
ASSLEGAYEQY	TRBV7-2	TRBJ2-7
ASSFGNSYEQY	TRBV6-5	TRBJ2-7
SVTPGRKVNEQF	TRBV29-1	TRBJ2-1
ASSPRAGSFDHSEQF	TRBV18	TRBJ2-1
ASSSISLSSGGTHTQY	TRBV6-2/TRBV6-3	TRBJ2-3
ASLRPGQHGELF	TRBV28	TRBJ2-2
ASSGQIHSTDTQY	TRBV5-1	TRBJ2-3
ASSSEVINTEAF	TRBV5-1	TRBJ1-1
ASTMITSGNTIY	TRBV19	TRBJ1-3
ASSPLGDTQY	TRBV5-1	TRBJ2-3
SVEASGYYEQY	TRBV29-1	TRBJ2-7
ASSWDTSSNYGYT	TRBV6-2/TRBV6-3	TRBJ1-2
ASSSRTSGKYEQY	TRBV5-4	TRBJ2-7
ASRAHSQEQY	TRBV21-1	TRBJ2-7
ASSRHAQGSSNQPQH	TRBV7-9	TRBJ1-5
ASSQRQGAGSGNTIY	TRBV7-8	TRBJ1-3
ASSQTRGRLSYNEQF	TRBV28	TRBJ2-1
ASSYPETGNTEAF	TRBV6-2/TRBV6-3	TRBJ1-1
ASRPSPGNTIY	TRBV3-1/TRBV3-2	TRBJ1-3
ASSSRQGDSGNTIY	TRBV27	TRBJ1-3
ASSQAGNEQF	TRBV4-3	TRBJ2-1
ASSPQYQETQY	TRBV18	TRBJ2-5
ASSLVPTDTQY	TRBV5-1	TRBJ2-3
ASSFSTSNEQF	TRBV12-3/TRBV12-4	TRBJ2-1
ASRLTQSNTEAF	TRBV5-1	TRBJ1-1
ASSQDKANEQY	TRBV3-1/TRBV3-2	TRBJ2-7
ASSSTARAF	TRBV12-3/TRBV12-4	TRBJ1-1
ASSRDSAYNEQF	TRBV7-9	TRBJ2-1
ASSQVGRTYEQY	TRBV5-6	TRBJ2-7
ASSYDGRGHEQY	TRBV6-5	TRBJ2-7
ASSRMNTEAF	TRBV9	TRBJ1-1